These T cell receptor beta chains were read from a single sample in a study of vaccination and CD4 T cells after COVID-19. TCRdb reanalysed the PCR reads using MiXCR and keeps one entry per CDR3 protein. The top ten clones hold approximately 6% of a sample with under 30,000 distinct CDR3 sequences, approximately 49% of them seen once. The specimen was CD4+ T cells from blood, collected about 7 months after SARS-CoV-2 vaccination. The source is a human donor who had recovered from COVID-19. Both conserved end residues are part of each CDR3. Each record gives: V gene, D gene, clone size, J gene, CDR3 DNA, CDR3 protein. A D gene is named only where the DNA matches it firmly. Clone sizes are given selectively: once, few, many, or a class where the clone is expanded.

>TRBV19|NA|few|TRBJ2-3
TGTGCCAGTAGCCCGACTTCTAGCACAGATACGCAGTATTTT
CASSPTSSTDTQYF
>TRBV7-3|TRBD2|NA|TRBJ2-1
TGTGCCAGCAGCTTAGGAGCGGGATCGGCCAATGAGCAGTTCTTC
CASSLGAGSANEQFF
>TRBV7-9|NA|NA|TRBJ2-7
TGTGCCAGCACCCCCGGGTCGGCGAGCTTCTACGAGCAGTACTTC
CASTPGSASFYEQYF
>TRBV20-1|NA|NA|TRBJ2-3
TGCAGTGCCTCGCTGCCCAGCGGGCGAAGCACAGATACGCAGTATTTT
CSASLPSGRSTDTQYF
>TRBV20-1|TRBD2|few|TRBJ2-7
TGCAGTGCCCTCCCGACTAGCGGGCCTCACTCCTACGAGCAGTACTTC
CSALPTSGPHSYEQYF
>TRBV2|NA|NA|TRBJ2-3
TGTGCCAGCAGTCAGCGGACTAGCACAGATACGCAGTATTTT
CASSQRTSTDTQYF
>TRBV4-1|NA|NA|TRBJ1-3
TGCGCCAGCAGTCAAGGAGGACATTCATCTGGAAACACCATATATTTT
CASSQGGHSSGNTIYF
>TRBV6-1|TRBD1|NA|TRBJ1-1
TGTGCCAGCAGACTCAGACAGGGGACTGAAGCTTTCTTT
CASRLRQGTEAFF
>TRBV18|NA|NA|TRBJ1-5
TGTGCCAGCTCACAACAGGGTCAGCCCCAGCATTTT
CASSQQGQPQHF
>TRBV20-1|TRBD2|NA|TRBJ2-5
TGCAGTGCCCGACTAGCAGGGGAGACCCAGTACTTC
CSARLAGETQYF
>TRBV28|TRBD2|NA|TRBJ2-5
TGTGCCAGCAGTTTCGTTTTGCTAGCGGGGGAGGAAGAGACCCAGTACTTC
CASSFVLLAGEEETQYF
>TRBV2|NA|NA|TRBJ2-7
TGTGCCACCCTAGAAAGCTACGAGCAGTACTTC
CATLESYEQYF
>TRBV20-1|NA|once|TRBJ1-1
TGCAGTGCTAGAGTAGGGACCCAGGGCTCAGACACTGAAGCTTTCTTT
CSARVGTQGSDTEAFF
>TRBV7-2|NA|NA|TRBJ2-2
TGTGCCAGCAGCCCCACCCTAGCGAACACCGGGGAGCTGTTTTTT
CASSPTLANTGELFF
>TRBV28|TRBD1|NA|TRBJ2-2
TGTGCCAGCACCCTCCCGGGACAGGGCCGATTCACCGGGGAGCTGTTTTTT
CASTLPGQGRFTGELFF
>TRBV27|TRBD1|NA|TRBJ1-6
TGTGCCAGCAGTACGACAGGGAAGAGCTCCTATAATTCACCCCTCCACTTT
CASSTTGKSSYNSPLHF
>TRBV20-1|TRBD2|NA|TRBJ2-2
TGCAGTGCTAGAGACCCCACGGGAGGGGACACCGGGGAGCTGTTTTTT
CSARDPTGGDTGELFF
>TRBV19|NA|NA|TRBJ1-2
TGTGCCAGTAGTTATGGGGGAGTCTATGGCTACACCTTC
CASSYGGVYGYTF
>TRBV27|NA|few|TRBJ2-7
TGTGCCAGCAGCCTGAGCTCCTACGAGCAGTACTTC
CASSLSSYEQYF
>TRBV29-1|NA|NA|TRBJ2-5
TGCAGCGTTCGAACGGACAGTGGGGAGACCCAGTACTTC
CSVRTDSGETQYF
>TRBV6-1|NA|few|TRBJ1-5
TGTGCCACATGGGGGGGGGGCGGCAGATACAATCAGCCCCAGCATTTT
CATWGGGGRYNQPQHF
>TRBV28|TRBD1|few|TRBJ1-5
TGTGCCAGCAGTTTCTTACAGGGGAATCAGCCCCAGCATTTT
CASSFLQGNQPQHF